This is a list of T cell receptor beta chains from one sample in a study of T cells after yellow fever vaccination. Using its own MiXCR run on the 5' RACE reads, TCRdb lists one record per CDR3 protein. Among around 500,000 distinct CDR3 sequences, 21% were seen once, and the ten largest hold less than 20%. Material: PBMCs, obtained roughly 23 days after the first yellow fever vaccination. The source is a man aged 18 to 30 who received the YFV17D yellow fever vaccine. Each CDR3 is given with its conserved first and last residue. D genes are given only for firm matches. Some rows have no size entry. The others give once, few or many, or a class for an expanded clone.

v_call: TRBV13; d_call: NA; clone_size: NA; j_call: TRBJ1-2; cdr3_aa: CASSSPSDLYGYTF; cdr3_nt: TGTGCCAGCAGCTCCCCTTCAGATTTGTATGGCTACACCTTC
v_call: TRBV29-1; d_call: TRBD2; clone_size: once; j_call: TRBJ2-1; cdr3_aa: CSVGGGRWTSGANEQFF; cdr3_nt: TGCAGCGTTGGCGGCGGACGTTGGACTAGCGGGGCCAATGAGCAGTTCTTC
v_call: TRBV6-1; d_call: NA; clone_size: NA; j_call: TRBJ1-2; cdr3_aa: CASVQDYGYTF; cdr3_nt: TGTGCCAGCGTTCAGGACTATGGCTACACCTTC
v_call: TRBV29-1; d_call: NA; clone_size: NA; j_call: TRBJ2-5; cdr3_aa: CSVALETQYF; cdr3_nt: TGCAGCGTTGCCCTCGAGACCCAGTACTTC
v_call: TRBV11-2; d_call: TRBD2; clone_size: NA; j_call: TRBJ2-3; cdr3_aa: CASSFLAGLTDTQYF; cdr3_nt: TGTGCCAGCAGCTTCCTAGCGGGCCTCACAGATACGCAGTATTTT
v_call: TRBV7-9; d_call: NA; clone_size: once; j_call: TRBJ2-4; cdr3_aa: CASSLVPQDRGNIQYF; cdr3_nt: TGTGCCAGCAGCTTAGTTCCGCAAGATCGGGGAAACATTCAGTACTTC
v_call: TRBV13; d_call: NA; clone_size: few; j_call: TRBJ2-3; cdr3_aa: CASGGRDYTDTQYF; cdr3_nt: TGTGCCAGCGGGGGCCGGGACTACACAGATACGCAGTATTTT
v_call: TRBV25-1; d_call: NA; clone_size: many; j_call: TRBJ1-6; cdr3_aa: CASTLGGTYNSPLHF; cdr3_nt: TGTGCCAGCACCCTAGGGGGGACCTATAATTCACCCCTCCACTTT
v_call: TRBV20-1; d_call: TRBD2; clone_size: NA; j_call: TRBJ2-3; cdr3_aa: CSATPAPRPGLAIHTQYF; cdr3_nt: TGCAGTGCCACCCCGGCACCCAGACCGGGACTAGCTATACATACGCAGTATTTT
v_call: TRBV27; d_call: NA; clone_size: few; j_call: TRBJ1-4; cdr3_aa: CASSRWDPGGNEKLFF; cdr3_nt: TGTGCCAGCAGTCGATGGGACCCTGGGGGTAATGAAAAACTGTTTTTT
v_call: TRBV10-3; d_call: TRBD1; clone_size: few; j_call: TRBJ2-5; cdr3_aa: CAISLGQGRETQYF; cdr3_nt: TGTGCCATCAGTCTTGGACAGGGGCGGGAGACCCAGTACTTC
v_call: TRBV6-5; d_call: NA; clone_size: few; j_call: TRBJ2-7; cdr3_aa: CASSYGQVQPYEQYF; cdr3_nt: TGTGCCAGCAGTTACGGGCAGGTACAACCCTACGAGCAGTACTTC
v_call: TRBV7-2; d_call: NA; clone_size: few; j_call: TRBJ2-5; cdr3_aa: CASSLRASPGAAQYF; cdr3_nt: TGTGCCAGCAGCTTACGTGCCAGTCCGGGAGCGGCCCAGTACTTC
v_call: TRBV5-1; d_call: NA; clone_size: few; j_call: TRBJ2-1; cdr3_aa: CASSRLGSEQFF; cdr3_nt: TGCGCCAGCAGCCGATTGGGCTCTGAGCAGTTCTTC
v_call: TRBV5-1; d_call: NA; clone_size: NA; j_call: TRBJ2-5; cdr3_aa: CASSLQGRAEETQYF; cdr3_nt: TGCGCCAGCAGCTTGCAAGGCAGGGCCGAAGAGACCCAGTACTTC
v_call: TRBV2; d_call: NA; clone_size: NA; j_call: TRBJ1-3; cdr3_aa: CASSPSEGNTIYF; cdr3_nt: TGTGCCAGCAGCCCTTCCGAGGGAAACACCATATATTTT
v_call: TRBV20-1; d_call: TRBD1; clone_size: NA; j_call: TRBJ1-2; cdr3_aa: CSARDLGQAGYTF; cdr3_nt: TGCAGTGCTAGAGATTTAGGACAGGCGGGCTACACCTTC
v_call: TRBV2; d_call: NA; clone_size: NA; j_call: TRBJ2-1; cdr3_aa: CASGRGTFSYNEQFF; cdr3_nt: TGTGCCAGCGGCAGGGGTACTTTCTCCTACAATGAGCAGTTCTTC
v_call: TRBV12-3/TRBV12-4; d_call: TRBD1; clone_size: few; j_call: TRBJ1-3; cdr3_aa: CASTWDSSGNTIYF; cdr3_nt: TGTGCCAGCACATGGGACAGCTCTGGAAACACCATATATTTT
v_call: TRBV5-4; d_call: TRBD2; clone_size: few; j_call: TRBJ2-1; cdr3_aa: CASSHPGGEQFF; cdr3_nt: TGTGCCAGCAGCCACCCGGGGGGGGAGCAGTTCTTC
v_call: TRBV7-2; d_call: NA; clone_size: few; j_call: TRBJ2-2; cdr3_aa: CASSLRARGSTGELFF; cdr3_nt: TGTGCCAGCAGCTTAAGGGCTAGAGGATCCACCGGGGAGCTGTTTTTT
v_call: TRBV4-1; d_call: NA; clone_size: few; j_call: TRBJ2-7; cdr3_aa: CASSQDYLPAREQYF; cdr3_nt: TGCGCCAGCAGCCAAGATTACTTGCCTGCTCGTGAGCAGTACTTC
v_call: TRBV15; d_call: NA; clone_size: once; j_call: TRBJ2-7; cdr3_aa: CATSSNRGLPYEQYF; cdr3_nt: TGTGCCACCAGCTCCAACCGAGGGCTTCCCTACGAGCAGTACTTC
v_call: TRBV7-2; d_call: NA; clone_size: few; j_call: TRBJ2-4; cdr3_aa: CASSSPTGGSIQYF; cdr3_nt: TGTGCCAGCAGCTCCCCGACAGGAGGTAGCATTCAGTACTTC
v_call: TRBV2; d_call: TRBD1; clone_size: few; j_call: TRBJ2-2; cdr3_aa: CASGLLQGVLAGELFF; cdr3_nt: TGTGCCAGCGGGTTACTACAGGGGGTGTTGGCCGGGGAGCTGTTTTTT
v_call: TRBV7-2; d_call: TRBD2; clone_size: NA; j_call: TRBJ2-5; cdr3_aa: CASSPLAGTRKTKSQYF; cdr3_nt: TGTGCCAGCAGCCCCCTCGCCGGGACTAGGAAGACCAAGAGCCAGTACTTC
v_call: TRBV9; d_call: NA; clone_size: NA; j_call: TRBJ2-7; cdr3_aa: CASSVGDVEEQYF; cdr3_nt: TGTGCCAGCAGCGTCGGGGACGTCGAGGAGCAGTACTTC
v_call: TRBV15; d_call: TRBD1; clone_size: many; j_call: TRBJ1-2; cdr3_aa: CATRPVGQYGGYTF; cdr3_nt: TGTGCCACCAGGCCGGTGGGACAGTACGGGGGCTACACCTTC
v_call: TRBV12-3/TRBV12-4; d_call: NA; clone_size: few; j_call: TRBJ1-2; cdr3_aa: CASSFGLSGYTF; cdr3_nt: TGTGCCAGCAGTTTCGGCCTGAGTGGCTACACCTTC
v_call: TRBV29-1; d_call: NA; clone_size: few; j_call: TRBJ1-2; cdr3_aa: CSVDVNYGYTF; cdr3_nt: TGCAGCGTTGATGTTAACTATGGCTACACCTTC
v_call: TRBV5-1; d_call: TRBD2; clone_size: few; j_call: TRBJ2-1; cdr3_aa: CASSDGGSGGHTEQFF; cdr3_nt: TGCGCCAGCAGCGATGGAGGGAGCGGGGGGCACACTGAGCAGTTCTTC
v_call: TRBV7-9; d_call: NA; clone_size: NA; j_call: TRBJ2-2; cdr3_aa: CASSFNWIAGELFF; cdr3_nt: TGTGCCAGCAGCTTTAATTGGATTGCCGGGGAGCTGTTTTTT
v_call: TRBV6-5; d_call: TRBD1; clone_size: few; j_call: TRBJ1-5; cdr3_aa: CASSLGQGSTQHF; cdr3_nt: TGTGCCAGCAGTTTGGGACAGGGCAGTACCCAGCATTTT
v_call: TRBV27; d_call: NA; clone_size: NA; j_call: TRBJ2-1; cdr3_aa: CASSLYAGSLGNEQFF; cdr3_nt: TGTGCCAGCAGTTTATACGCAGGTAGTCTGGGCAATGAGCAGTTCTTC
v_call: TRBV11-1; d_call: NA; clone_size: NA; j_call: TRBJ1-6; cdr3_aa: CASSLAAYSPLHF; cdr3_nt: TGTGCCAGCAGCTTAGCGGCATACTCACCCCTCCACTTT
v_call: TRBV12-3/TRBV12-4; d_call: NA; clone_size: NA; j_call: TRBJ2-3; cdr3_aa: CASSPPPWLAMSDTQYF; cdr3_nt: TGTGCCAGCAGTCCTCCCCCGTGGTTAGCGATGTCAGATACGCAGTATTTT
v_call: TRBV20-1; d_call: NA; clone_size: NA; j_call: TRBJ1-5; cdr3_aa: CSARDRQGFQPQHF; cdr3_nt: TGCAGTGCTAGAGATCGGCAGGGCTTTCAGCCCCAGCATTTT
v_call: TRBV6-5; d_call: NA; clone_size: NA; j_call: TRBJ2-5; cdr3_aa: CASSYHATGETQYF; cdr3_nt: TGTGCCAGCAGTTACCATGCGACGGGAGAGACCCAGTACTTC
v_call: TRBV7-9; d_call: NA; clone_size: NA; j_call: TRBJ2-2; cdr3_aa: CASSLSPLTGELFF; cdr3_nt: TGTGCCAGCAGCTTAAGTCCACTCACCGGGGAGCTGTTTTTT
v_call: TRBV7-6; d_call: NA; clone_size: few; j_call: TRBJ2-7; cdr3_aa: CASSFDPGDYEQYF; cdr3_nt: TGTGCCAGCAGCTTTGACCCAGGAGACTACGAGCAGTACTTC